What follows is one T cell receptor (beta chain) and its context. This entry belongs to a study of blood T cell repertoires in COVID-19. Study-wide context: PBMCs, B-cell-depleted T cells, or T cells provided the cDNA or gDNA that made up the material.

The CDR3 is 12 amino acids. Germline V gene data show CDR1 as SNHLY and CDR2 as FYNNEI. Trimming cost V 5 bases and J 8 bases; bases outside gene matches: 5. All enrollees were about 18 to 95 years old and from approximately 24 US areas. Clinical history reported by participants formed the basis on which cohorts were assigned. Only in-frame clones appear in the TCRdb table, and some are missing; sequencing was by immunoSEQ multiplex PCR. The sample includes hundreds of thousands of clones, roughly 85% seen only once; the top ten take 5.5% to 7%. The TCR sequence derives from a woman aged 40 to 55 who had recovered from COVID-19. The chain couples TRBV2 to TRBJ1-2; 7 bases map to TRBD1. The sample was PBMCs or T cells enriched from blood (not recorded which). In DNA form, the CDR3 reads TGTGCCAGCAGTCCCAGGGGGGTAGGCTACACCTTC. It is translated as CASSPRGVGYTF.